Below are 28 T cell receptor beta chains sequenced from a single sample in a study of blood T cell repertoires in COVID-19. Clones were read by immunoSEQ multiplex PCR, and TCRdb kept only the in-frame ones, dropping some. The sample includes tens of thousands of clones, under 85% of them seen just once. What was sequenced was peripheral blood. These receptors were taken from a human donor in a cohort sampled during active COVID-19.

The chain recombines TRBV7-2 with TRBJ2-5; TRBD2 agrees at 14 bases. Unmatched junction bases numbered 7, after V lost 5 bases and J lost 5 bases. The CDR3 consists of 16 residues. CDR1 and CDR2 from the germline V gene are SGHTA and FQGNSA. DNA of the CDR3: TGTGCCAGCAGCCGCGGACTAGCGGGAGGTCGGGAGACCCAGTACTTC. Amino acid sequence: CASSRGLAGGRETQYF.

In its sample, this clone was seen a few times. The V call is TRBV19, the J call TRBJ1-5; possible D gene TRBD1, 6 bases. CDR1 LNHDA and CDR2 SQIVND come from the germline V gene (reference sequence). Trimming cost V 10 bases and J 4 bases, with 20 bases left between them. This CDR3 spans 15 amino acids. The CDR3 DNA reads TGTGCCACCCGGAGCGGCAGGGGACTAAATCAGCCCCAGCATTTT. Its protein is CATRSGRGLNQPQHF.

This clone was seen a few times. This sequence joins TRBV10-3 and TRBJ1-5; D might be TRBD1 (6 bases). The CDR3 is 13 residues long. Trimming pared 6 bases from V and 7 bases from J, leaving 13 bases between. Germline loops: CDR1 ENHRY, CDR2 SYGVKD. CDR3 in amino acids: CAISSGVGQPQHF. In DNA, the CDR3 is TGTGCCATCAGCTCAGGGGTAGGACAGCCCCAGCATTTT.

This clone was recorded only once. This chain joins TRBV28 and TRBJ1-1; 7 bases match TRBD1. This CDR3 is built from 15 residues. V shed 6 bases and J 0 bases; nucleotides not matched to a gene: 7. Per the germline V gene, CDR1 is MDHEN and CDR2 is SYDVKM. In DNA form, the CDR3 reads TGTGCCAGCAGATTGGGACAGACCATGAACACTGAAGCTTTCTTT. This sequence encodes CASRLGQTMNTEAFF.

This chain uses TRBV2 with TRBJ1-1, with 10 nucleotides matching TRBD1. With 4 bases clipped from V and 5 bases from J, the junction kept 7 bases outside the gene matches. Germline V CDR1 and CDR2: SNHLY, FYNNEI. The CDR3 has 15 residues. CDR3 sequence (DNA): TGTGCCAGCAGTGGGACAGGGGGACCGGGGACTGAAGCTTTCTTT. It encodes CASSGTGGPGTEAFF.

The V call is TRBV4-1, the J call TRBJ2-1; D gene unclear. Germline V gives CDR1 MGHRA, CDR2 YSYEKL. Trimming shortened V by 0 bases and J by 6 bases, and 12 bases separated the two germline ends. This CDR3 has 15 amino acids. For the CDR3, the DNA is TGCGCCAGCAGCCAAGATCCGGCTAGACCCAATGAGCAGTTCTTC. Its translation is CASSQDPARPNEQFF.

The chain joins TRBV3-1 (or the pseudogene TRBV3-2) to TRBJ2-7; 8 positions match TRBD2. The CDR3 spans 13 residues. J gave up 5 bases and V 6 bases, and 6 bases lay outside the gene matches. CDR1 is LGHDT, CDR2 YNNKEL, per germline (reference sequence). CDR3 region: CASRTSVSDEQYF. The CDR3 DNA reads as TGTGCCAGCAGGACTAGCGTTAGCGACGAGCAGTACTTC.

The V and J genes are TRBV7-2 and TRBJ2-1; 7 bases fit TRBD2. Germline V gene lookup returns CDR1 SGHTA and CDR2 FQGNSA. This CDR3 has 15 residues. The ends lost 2 bases at V and 9 bases at J; junction bases unmatched: 10. The CDR3 DNA is TGTGCCAGCAGCTTATTCTTGGCGGGAGCGCGTGAGCAGTTCTTC. This sequence encodes CASSLFLAGAREQFF.

The chain employs TRBV11-2 and TRBJ2-7; D is unresolved. The V end lost 3 bases, the J end lost 4 bases, and 4 bases lay between the germline ends. Germline values: CDR1 SGHAT, CDR2 FQNNGV. The CDR3 loop spans 11 amino acids. The CDR3 protein is CASSFAYEQYF. The CDR3 DNA sequence: TGTGCCAGCAGCTTCGCGTACGAGCAGTACTTC.

This chain connects TRBV3-1 (or the pseudogene TRBV3-2) to TRBJ2-1; TRBD2 aligns across 8 bases. The CDR3 loop spans 17 amino acids. The V gene's germline CDR1 is LGHDT and CDR2 YNNKEL (reference sequence). The trim removed 5 bases at V and 7 bases at J, leaving 16 bases unmatched. DNA for the CDR3: TGTGCCAGCAGCGCTTTTAGCGGGATCCTTTTTTTTAATGAGCAGTTCTTC. It specifies CASSAFSGILFFNEQFF.

This sequence joins TRBV18 and TRBJ2-3; D is ambiguous. V was cut by 5 bases and J by 1 base, with 7 bases left in between. Germline V gene lookup returns CDR1 KGHSH and CDR2 LQKENI. This CDR3 is built from 13 residues. Here the CDR3 reads CASSFLGTDTQYF. The CDR3 coding sequence is TGTGCCAGCTCATTCCTCGGCACAGATACGCAGTATTTT. Full variable domain (outside the CDR3, taken from reference TRBV18 and TRBJ2-3): NAGVMQNPRHLVRRRGQEARLRCSPMKGHSHVYWYRQLPEEGLKFMVYLQKENIIDESGMPKERFSAEFPKEGPSILRIQQVVRGDSAAYFCASSFLGTDTQYFGPGTRLTVL.

This clone was seen a single time. The chain joins TRBV5-1 to TRBJ1-6; 10 bases are shared with TRBD1. There are 14 residues in the CDR3. CDR1 SGHRS and CDR2 YFSETQ come from the germline V gene. Unmatched junction bases numbered 6, after V lost 2 bases and J lost 13 bases. CDR3 protein: CASSLGQGETPLHF. In DNA, the CDR3 is TGCGCCAGCAGCTTAGGACAGGGGGAGACCCCCCTCCACTTT.

J is TRBJ2-3 and V is TRBV14, with D maybe TRBD2 (6 bases). V was trimmed by 3 bases and J by 0 bases, leaving 7 bases between them. CDR3 length: 14 amino acids. Germline V lookup: CDR1 SGHDN, CDR2 FVKESK. The CDR3 region has the DNA TGTGCCAGCAGCCAGGGGGGTAGCACAGATACGCAGTATTTT. This encodes CASSQGGSTDTQYF. The variable domain in full, completed from reference TRBV14 and TRBJ2-3, reads EAGVTQFPSHSVIEKGQTVTLRCDPISGHDNLYWYRRVMGKEIKFLLHFVKESKQDESGMPNNRFLAERTGGTYSTLKVQPAELEDSGVYFCASSQGGSTDTQYFGPGTRLTVL.

The rearrangement joins TRBV27 to TRBJ2-7; TRBD2 agrees at 9 bases. Germline lookup yields CDR1 MNHEY and CDR2 SMNVEV (reference sequence). The CDR3 consists of 15 residues. Trimming removed 4 bases from V and 4 bases from J; junction bases left unmatched: 8. CDR3 sequence reads: CASSSPGLASYEQYF. For the CDR3, the DNA is TGTGCCAGCAGTTCACCGGGACTAGCTTCTTACGAGCAGTACTTC.

This clone was seen just once. The V and J genes are TRBV29-1 and TRBJ2-3, with TRBD2 as a possible D gene (6 bases). V was pared by 4 bases and J by 2 bases, with 16 bases between. CDR3 size: 15 residues. Looked up from germline, CDR1 is SQVTM and CDR2 is ANQGSEA. CDR3 sequence: CSVGLGSFFTDTQYF. Written as DNA, the CDR3 is TGCAGCGTTGGCCTCGGGAGTTTTTTCACAGATACGCAGTATTTT.

This clone was recorded a few times. The gene calls are TRBV4-1 and TRBJ2-1; D not certain. Trimming took 3 bases from V and 5 from J, leaving 11 bases between them. The CDR3 is 14 amino acids. Germline V lookup: CDR1 MGHRA, CDR2 YSYEKL. CDR3 protein: CASSHPGANNEQFF. Written as DNA, the CDR3 is TGCGCCAGCAGCCACCCCGGAGCTAACAATGAGCAGTTCTTC.

A few counts support this clone. The chain recombines TRBV6-1 with TRBJ1-2; TRBD1 is a possible D gene (6 bases). Germline V gives CDR1 MNHNS, CDR2 SASEGT. Trimming took 4 bases from V and 0 from J, leaving 15 bases between them. The CDR3 consists of 16 residues. This CDR3 is CASSVGLGATNYGYTF. DNA of the CDR3: TGTGCCAGCAGTGTTGGGTTGGGGGCGACTAACTATGGCTACACCTTC.

The chain has TRBV29-1 and TRBJ2-3, with TRBD1 matching over 9 bases. The V gene's germline CDR1 is SQVTM and CDR2 ANQGSEA. Trimming cost V 1 base and J 8 bases; bases outside gene matches: 13. This CDR3 is built from 16 residues. In DNA, the CDR3 is TGCAGCGTTGAAGGTGGGGCACAGGGGGCGCCCGGTACGCAGTATTTT. As protein: CSVEGGAQGAPGTQYF.

The V gene is TRBV5-6, the J gene TRBJ1-3; D gene unclear. CDR3 length: 12 residues. The germline V gene has CDR1 SGHDT and CDR2 YYEEEE. V shed 3 bases and J shed 9 bases, with 10 bases lying between them. The CDR3 loop reads CASSSRRGTIYF. DNA of the CDR3: TGTGCCAGCAGCTCCAGAAGAGGCACCATATATTTT.

The J gene is TRBJ1-1, the V gene TRBV7-6, with D possibly matching TRBD1 (6 bases). The germline V gene has CDR1 SGHVS and CDR2 FNYEAQ. Trimming took 0 bases from V and 0 from J, leaving 11 bases between them. There are 16 residues in the CDR3. CDR3: CASSLAFGQLNTEAFF. The CDR3, as DNA: TGTGCCAGCAGCTTAGCGTTCGGACAGTTGAACACTGAAGCTTTCTTT.

The chain joins TRBV7-3 to TRBJ1-1; 7 bases agree with TRBD1. The length of the CDR3 is 15 residues. J was trimmed by 6 bases and V by 3 bases; bases with no gene match: 10. CDR1 SGHTA and CDR2 FQGTGA come from the germline V gene. CDR3 region: CASSFTGEPTAEAFF. Here the CDR3 DNA reads TGTGCCAGCAGCTTCACAGGGGAGCCCACGGCTGAAGCTTTCTTT.

V is TRBV10-2 and J is TRBJ2-7, with D tentatively TRBD2 (5 bases). The CDR3 runs to 13 residues. From germline, CDR1 is WSHSY and CDR2 SAAADI. Trimming pared 6 bases from V and 3 bases from J, leaving 12 bases between. CDR3 loop: CASRGNGDYEQYF. In DNA, the CDR3 is TGCGCCAGCAGGGGGAACGGGGACTACGAGCAGTACTTC.

This clone was observed a few times. The rearrangement joins TRBV7-9 to TRBJ1-6; weak D call: TRBD1 (6 bases). The CDR3 has 13 residues. V lost 4 bases, J lost 7 bases, and 8 bases lay in between. CDR1 is SEHNR and CDR2 is FQNEAQ in the germline V gene (reference sequence). CDR3 sequence: CASSYGQNSPLHF. Here the CDR3 DNA reads TGTGCCAGCAGCTACGGACAGAATTCACCCCTCCACTTT.

The rearrangement uses TRBV29-1 and TRBJ2-1; possibly TRBD2 for D (7 bases). Trimming pared 6 bases from V and 8 bases from J, leaving 23 bases between. CDR3 length equals 15 residues. Germline V gene data show CDR1 as SQVTM and CDR2 as ANQGSEA. CDR3 nucleotide sequence: TGCAGCGTAGCCGGGGGGCATGCTGTTATGGATGAGCAGTTCTTC. The encoded protein is CSVAGGHAVMDEQFF.

This chain joins TRBV28 and TRBJ1-5; 9 bases align to TRBD1. The CDR3 runs 14 residues. Trimming removed 5 bases from V and 7 bases from J; junction bases left unmatched: 6. Germline V gene data show CDR1 as MDHEN and CDR2 as SYDVKM. The CDR3 nucleotides read TGTGCCAGCAGTCAGACAGGGGGATTACAGCCCCAGCATTTT. Amino acid sequence: CASSQTGGLQPQHF.

V and J are TRBV7-8 and TRBJ2-1, with 12 bases lining up with TRBD2. The CDR3 is 16 amino acids. The J segment lost 6 bases and the V segment lost 2 bases, leaving 5 bases of the junction unmatched. The germline gives CDR1 SGHVS, CDR2 FQNEAQ. CDR3 region: CASSLLAGGPGNEQFF. In DNA form, the CDR3 reads TGTGCCAGCAGCTTACTAGCGGGAGGGCCCGGCAATGAGCAGTTCTTC.

The rearrangement uses TRBV29-1 and TRBJ1-1; possible D gene TRBD1, 5 bases. Deletions cut 7 bases from V and 6 bases from J, with 18 bases between. CDR1 and CDR2 (germline): SQVTM, ANQGSEA. The CDR3 is 13 amino acids. The CDR3, as DNA: TGCAGCGCTGGGGGACTGGGGGGAGCTGAAGCTTTCTTT. As protein: CSAGGLGGAEAFF.

The rearrangement joins TRBV7-2 to TRBJ2-1; the D is unclear. This CDR3 comprises 13 residues. The ends were cut back, 4 bases at V and 0 bases at J, with 4 bases in the middle. In germline, CDR1 is SGHTA, CDR2 FQGNSA. This chain's CDR3 is CASSSYSYNEQFF. As DNA, the CDR3 is TGTGCCAGCAGCTCGTACTCCTACAATGAGCAGTTCTTC. The variable domain in full, completed from reference TRBV7-2 and TRBJ2-1, reads GAGVSQSPSNKVTEKGKDVELRCDPISGHTALYWYRQSLGQGLEFLIYFQGNSAPDKSGLPSDRFSAERTGGSVSTLTIQRTQQEDSAVYLCASSSYSYNEQFFGPGTRLTVL.